These 13 T cell receptor beta chains share one sample of origin, sequenced in a study of regulatory T cells in long-lasting Graves disease. The time point here: newly diagnosed GD, antithyroid drugs for less than 3 months. PBMC-extracted RNA yielded the TCR library. Construction of TCR beta libraries relied on iRepertoire HTBI primers and on Arm-PCR targeting CDR3 regions. From the multiplex PCR reads, TCRdb called clonotypes with MiXCR, one entry per CDR3 protein. The sample has approximately 350,000 distinct CDR3 sequences; approximately 16% are singletons. The same specimen was also included in a second study, on T cells in Graves' hyperthyroidism and ophthalmopathy.

Sequenced here: peripheral blood mononuclear cells (PBMCs), sampled at new diagnosis, from a patient treated with antithyroid drugs. The receptors derive from a man aged 40-49 years with Graves disease.

This clonotype has more than one count but fewer than ten. This rearrangement joins TRBV20-1 to TRBJ2-1, with TRBD2 identical over 7 bases. Germline CDR1 reads DFQATT; CDR2 reads SNEGSKA (reference sequence). This CDR3 region has 14 residues. Losses at the gene ends were 6 bases for V and 5 bases for J; bases not matched to a gene: 10. As DNA, the CDR3 is TGCAGTGCCTACAGCGGGACGGCTAACAATGAGCAGTTCTTC. This gives the protein CSAYSGTANNEQFF.

This chain uses TRBV30 with TRBJ1-3, with 7 nucleotides matching TRBD1. V trimming: 5 bases; J trimming: 0 bases; junction bases outside the gene matches: 4. Germline CDR1 GTSNPN, CDR2 SVGIG (reference sequence). The CDR3 length is 14 residues. The CDR3 sequence is CAWLRQGSGNTIYF. Written as DNA, the CDR3 is TGTGCCTGGCTCCGACAGGGCTCTGGAAACACCATATATTTT.

There are many counts of this clonotype. V gene TRBV20-1 combines with J gene TRBJ1-5, with D possibly TRBD1 on 6 matching bases. Germline lookup yields CDR1 DFQATT and CDR2 SNEGSKA (reference sequence). The V gene lost 3 bases and the J gene lost 4 bases, with 10 bases spanning the gap. The CDR3 covers 13 residues. The CDR3 sequence is CSARSGANQPQHF. DNA of the CDR3: TGCAGTGCTAGGTCGGGGGCGAATCAGCCCCAGCATTTT.

This clonotype was detected only a few times. The rearrangement joins TRBV5-6 to TRBJ2-3; no definite D call. The CDR3 consists of 16 residues. Trimming took 0 bases from V and 4 from J, leaving 15 bases between them. CDR1 SGHDT and CDR2 YYEEEE come from the germline V gene. For the CDR3, the DNA is TGTGCCAGCAGCTTGGGGCAGACACTATACTCAGATACGCAGTATTTT. It codes for CASSLGQTLYSDTQYF.

The chain carries TRBV10-3 and TRBJ2-3, with no clear D. The germline CDR1 and CDR2 sequences are ENHRY and SYGVKD. The CDR3 is made up of 11 amino acids. V dropped 3 bases and J dropped 5 bases, with 3 bases sitting between them. Here the CDR3 reads CAISEGDTQYF. Here the CDR3 DNA reads TGTGCCATCAGTGAAGGAGATACGCAGTATTTT.

J is TRBJ2-7 and V is TRBV7-2; 11 bases map to TRBD1. Germline loops: CDR1 SGHTA, CDR2 FQGNSA. CDR3 size: 16 residues. V shed 2 bases, J shed 3 bases, and the junction held 6 bases outside the gene matches. The CDR3 reads CASSLTSDRGLYEQYF. DNA for the CDR3: TGTGCCAGCAGCTTAACGTCGGACAGGGGGCTCTACGAGCAGTACTTC.

This clonotype was seen ten or more times. The chain employs TRBV11-3 and TRBJ1-1; tentative D call: TRBD1 (5 bases). Trimming shortened V by 5 bases and J by 4 bases, and 11 bases separated the two germline ends. Germline CDR1 is SGHNT and CDR2 is YENEEA. This CDR3 region has 13 residues. CDR3 residues: CASSPGHLTEAFF. In DNA, the CDR3 is TGTGCCAGCAGCCCCGGACACCTCACTGAAGCTTTCTTT.

The chain employs TRBV20-1 and TRBJ1-6; D is perhaps TRBD1 (6 bases). Trimming shortened V by 6 bases and J by 2 bases, and 14 bases separated the two germline ends. The germline gives CDR1 DFQATT, CDR2 SNEGSKA (reference sequence). This CDR3 contains 15 residues. The CDR3 DNA reads as TGCAGTGCCACTGACAGGCCCGCCTATAATTCACCCCTCCACTTT. Its protein product is CSATDRPAYNSPLHF.

This clonotype was found many times. The genes are TRBV20-1 and TRBJ2-5, with D perhaps given as TRBD1 or TRBD2 (6 bases each). Germline V gives CDR1 DFQATT, CDR2 SNEGSKA (reference sequence). V gave up 6 bases and J gave up 5 bases, with 19 bases separating them. This CDR3 comprises 14 residues. CDR3: CSAAERGERETQYF. CDR3 nucleotides: TGCAGTGCGGCGGAGAGGGGGGAGCGGGAGACCCAGTACTTC.

The V and J genes are TRBV7-3 and TRBJ2-3, with 14 bases fitting TRBD2. Germline V gene sequence: CDR1 SGHTA, CDR2 FQGTGA. The CDR3 extends over 16 amino acids. V lost 4 bases, J lost 3 bases, and 3 bases stayed unmatched. In DNA, the CDR3 is TGTGCCAGCAGCTCCGGGACTAGCGGGGGAACAGATACGCAGTATTTT. It encodes CASSSGTSGGTDTQYF. The complete variable domain, with remaining parts taken from reference TRBV7-3 and TRBJ2-3, reads GAGVSQTPSNKVTEKGKYVELRCDPISGHTALYWYRQSLGQGPEFLIYFQGTGAADDSGLPNDRFFAVRPEGSVSTLKIQRTERGDSAVYLCASSSGTSGGTDTQYFGPGTRLTVL.

The rearrangement links TRBV5-6 to TRBJ2-1, with D maybe TRBD2 (5 bases). The CDR3 is 15 residues long. V lost 4 bases and J 0 bases, leaving 11 bases between the germline ends. The germline V gene has CDR1 SGHDT and CDR2 YYEEEE. CDR3 coding DNA: TGTGCCAGCAGCGGCGCGACTACCTCCTACAATGAGCAGTTCTTC. Its protein is CASSGATTSYNEQFF.

This clonotype was counted between two and nine times. This chain joins TRBV5-1 and TRBJ1-3; TRBD1 aligns across 8 bases. There are 16 residues in the CDR3. From germline, CDR1 is SGHRS and CDR2 YFSETQ. V was clipped by 2 bases and J by 4 bases; unmatched bases: 8. In DNA form, the CDR3 reads TGCGCCAGCAGCTTTGGGACAGGTCGCTCAGGAAACACCATATATTTT. Protein product: CASSFGTGRSGNTIYF.

The rearrangement links TRBV20-1 to TRBJ1-1; 9 bases are shared with TRBD1. The CDR3 totals 12 residues. The trim removed 4 bases at V and 6 bases at J, leaving 3 bases unmatched. Per germline, CDR1 DFQATT and CDR2 SNEGSKA (reference sequence). This CDR3 is CSATRTGAEAFF. The CDR3 bases are TGCAGTGCTACCCGGACAGGGGCTGAAGCTTTCTTT.